The 15 T cell receptor beta chains presented below share a single source sample, sequenced in a study of identifying expanded T cells in peripheral blood. Some clones are missing from TCRdb's copy, which holds only in-frame ones; the method was immunoSEQ multiplex PCR. The data show some 93,000 clones, with roughly 90% seen just once and about 3.9% held by the top ten. The specimen was blood. The receptors originated from a person between 18 and 75 years old in good health.

J is TRBJ2-6 and V is TRBV10-2, with 10 nucleotides matching TRBD1. The CDR3 totals 16 residues. Germline CDR1 WSHSY, CDR2 SAAADI. V was pared by 6 bases and J by 3 bases, with 5 bases of the junction left unmatched. In nucleotides, the CDR3 is TGCGCCAGCAGGGAGACAGGGGGCGATGGGGCCAACGTCCTGACTTTC. Protein product: CASRETGGDGANVLTF.

This sequence joins TRBV7-9 and TRBJ2-5, with TRBD2 matching 10 bases. CDR3 length: 17 amino acids. Per germline, CDR1 SEHNR and CDR2 FQNEAQ (reference sequence). Losses at the gene ends were 1 base for V and 2 bases for J; bases not matched to a gene: 7. CDR3 region: CASSLEVAGGIQETQYF. In DNA form, the CDR3 reads TGTGCCAGCAGCTTAGAGGTAGCGGGGGGAATTCAAGAGACCCAGTACTTC.

This clone was observed once. The gene calls are TRBV6-4 and TRBJ2-1; 12 bases fit TRBD2. Germline V gene sequence: CDR1 MRHNA, CDR2 SNTAGT. Trimming at V came to 5 bases and at J to 3 bases, leaving 2 bases not matched to a gene. The CDR3 contains 15 residues. The CDR3 DNA reads TGTGCCAGCAGTCGACTAGCGGGGGACTACAATGAGCAGTTCTTC. Encoded protein: CASSRLAGDYNEQFF.

The rearrangement uses TRBV23-1 and TRBJ2-7, with 7 nucleotides matching TRBD1. TRBV23-1 is known as an ORF, though its function is uncertain. J gave up 3 bases and V 4 bases, and 12 bases lay outside the gene matches. CDR3 length: 16 amino acids. CDR3 in DNA: TGCGCCAGCAGTCCGCCCCCGGGACAGTACTTCTACGAGCAGTACTTC. Translated: CASSPPPGQYFYEQYF.

This chain connects TRBV6-1 to TRBJ1-6; 8 positions match TRBD1. CDR3 length: 16 amino acids. V was clipped by 3 bases and J by 9 bases; unmatched bases: 10. Germline-derived CDR1 and CDR2 are MNHNS and SASEGT. CDR3 amino acids: CASSDWSGTGGSPLHF. CDR3 sequence (DNA): TGTGCCAGCAGTGACTGGAGCGGGACAGGAGGTTCACCCCTCCACTTT.

The rearrangement uses TRBV5-1 and TRBJ2-1; 8 bases align to TRBD2. V lost 4 bases, J lost 8 bases, and 11 bases stayed unmatched. The CDR3 spans 15 residues. Germline assignment: CDR1 SGHRS and CDR2 YFSETQ. Here the CDR3 DNA reads TGCGCCAGCAGCCCTGGAGTAGCGGGGCGGGATGAGCAGTTCTTC. Translation: CASSPGVAGRDEQFF.

This chain links TRBV5-1 with TRBJ2-5, with 10 bases that match TRBD1. The germline gives CDR1 SGHRS, CDR2 YFSETQ. V dropped 4 bases and J dropped 5; count of bases not matched to a gene: 2. The CDR3 is made up of 13 amino acids. The CDR3 loop reads CASSPTGGETQYF. The CDR3 DNA reads as TGCGCCAGCAGCCCGACAGGGGGCGAGACCCAGTACTTC. Full variable domain (missing parts from reference TRBV5-1 and TRBJ2-5): KAGVTQTPRYLIKTRGQQVTLSCSPISGHRSVSWYQQTPGQGLQFLFEYFSETQRNKGNFPGRFSGRQFSNSRSEMNVSTLELGDSALYLCASSPTGGETQYFGPGTRLLVL.

This chain links TRBV28 with TRBJ2-3; 13 positions agree with TRBD2. V lost 5 bases to trimming and J lost 3 bases; unmatched junction nucleotides: 5. Germline V gene data show CDR1 as MDHEN and CDR2 as SYDVKM. This CDR3 has 16 residues. The chain's CDR3 is CASSRTSGSGTDTQYF. The CDR3 DNA is TGTGCCAGCAGTCGGACTAGCGGGAGTGGGACAGATACGCAGTATTTT.

This chain joins TRBV15 and TRBJ1-2; D may be TRBD1 (6 bases). Trimming took 3 bases from V and 7 from J, leaving 18 bases between them. Germline CDR1 LNHNV, CDR2 YYDKDF (reference sequence). The CDR3 has 15 residues. CDR3 DNA: TGTGCCACCAGCAGGCGATGGGGGGGGCTGGGTGGCTACACCTTC. It is translated as CATSRRWGGLGGYTF.

This chain joins TRBV2 and TRBJ2-1; 7 bases align to TRBD1. CDR1 is SNHLY, CDR2 FYNNEI, per germline. The trim removed 6 bases at V and 13 bases at J, leaving 12 bases unmatched. The CDR3 contains 13 residues. For the CDR3, the DNA is TGTGCCAGCAGCCCCACAGACAGGGCCCGACAGTTCTTC. This gives the protein CASSPTDRARQFF.

The rearrangement joins TRBV5-4 to TRBJ2-5; TRBD2 matches 15 bases. From germline, CDR1 is SGHNT and CDR2 YYREEE (reference sequence). J gave up 2 bases and V 3 bases, and 5 bases lay outside the gene matches. This CDR3 has 17 residues. CDR3 protein: CASSSGLAGGWQETQYF. For the CDR3, the DNA is TGTGCCAGCAGCTCGGGACTAGCGGGAGGATGGCAAGAGACCCAGTACTTC.

The chain combines TRBV19 with TRBJ2-3, with 7 bases lining up with TRBD1. The CDR3 is 15 amino acids. Per germline, CDR1 LNHDA and CDR2 SQIVND (reference sequence). V shed 4 bases, J shed 3 bases, and the junction held 7 bases outside the gene matches. CDR3 sequence (DNA): TGTGCCAGTAGTAGATCCGACAGGGAAACAGATACGCAGTATTTT. Translated: CASSRSDRETDTQYF.

The chain has TRBV19 and TRBJ2-2; D possibly uses TRBD1 or TRBD2 (7 bases each). The CDR3 has 16 residues. V gave up 6 bases and J gave up 3 bases, with 17 bases separating them. CDR1 and CDR2 (germline): LNHDA, SQIVND (reference sequence). The DNA for the CDR3 is TGTGCCAGTAGAAACAGGGGAGGGTTGGACACCGGGGAGCTGTTTTTT. This codes for CASRNRGGLDTGELFF.

V usage is TRBV18 and J usage is TRBJ2-7, with D perhaps TRBD1 (6 bases). CDR1 KGHSH and CDR2 LQKENI come from the germline V gene. V was cut by 0 bases and J by 0 bases, with 12 bases left in between. This CDR3 is 16 amino acids long. CDR3 protein: CASSPPAGENSYEQYF. The DNA of the CDR3 is TGTGCCAGCTCACCACCGGCAGGGGAAAACTCCTACGAGCAGTACTTC. The full variable domain, completed using reference TRBV18 and TRBJ2-7, is NAGVMQNPRHLVRRRGQEARLRCSPMKGHSHVYWYRQLPEEGLKFMVYLQKENIIDESGMPKERFSAEFPKEGPSILRIQQVVRGDSAAYFCASSPPAGENSYEQYFGPGTRLTVT.

The rearrangement joins TRBV6-5 to TRBJ1-3; perhaps TRBD1 as D (6 bases). Per the germline V gene, CDR1 is MNHEY and CDR2 is SVGAGI. Trimming stripped 2 bases from V and 0 bases from J, with 8 bases between. This CDR3 has 15 amino acids. The CDR3 DNA is TGTGCCAGCAGTTACAGGGGGGGCTCTGGAAACACCATATATTTT. It specifies CASSYRGGSGNTIYF.